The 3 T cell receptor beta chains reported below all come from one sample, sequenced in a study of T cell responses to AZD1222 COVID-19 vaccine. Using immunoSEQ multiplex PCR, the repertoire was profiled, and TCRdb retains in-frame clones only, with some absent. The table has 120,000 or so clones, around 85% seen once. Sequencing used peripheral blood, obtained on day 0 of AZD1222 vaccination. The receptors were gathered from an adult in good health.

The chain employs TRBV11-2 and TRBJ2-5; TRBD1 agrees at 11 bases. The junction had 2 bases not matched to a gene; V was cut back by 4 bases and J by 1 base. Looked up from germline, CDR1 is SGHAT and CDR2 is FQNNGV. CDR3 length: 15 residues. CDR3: CASSSGQGGQETQYF. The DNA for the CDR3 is TGTGCCAGCAGCTCGGGACAGGGGGGCCAAGAGACCCAGTACTTC. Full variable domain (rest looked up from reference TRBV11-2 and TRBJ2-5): EAGVAQSPRYKIIEKRQSVAFWCNPISGHATLYWYQQILGQGPKLLIQFQNNGVVDDSQLPKDRFSAERLKGVDSTLKIQPAKLEDSAVYLCASSSGQGGQETQYFGPGTRLLVL.

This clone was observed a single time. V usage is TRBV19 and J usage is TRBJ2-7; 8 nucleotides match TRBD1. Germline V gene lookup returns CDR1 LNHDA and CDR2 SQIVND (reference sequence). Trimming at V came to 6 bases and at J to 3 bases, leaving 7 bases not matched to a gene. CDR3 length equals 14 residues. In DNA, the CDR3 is TGTGCCAGTAGCCAACAGGGGGAGTTCTACGAGCAGTACTTC. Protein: CASSQQGEFYEQYF.

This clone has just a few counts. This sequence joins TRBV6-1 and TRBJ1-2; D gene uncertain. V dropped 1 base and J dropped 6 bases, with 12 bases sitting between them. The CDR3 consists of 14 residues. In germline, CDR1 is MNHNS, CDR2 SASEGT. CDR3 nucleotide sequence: TGTGCCAGCAGTGAAGGCCTTGTAGTAGATGGCTACACCTTC. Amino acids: CASSEGLVVDGYTF.